A single sample is the source of the 14 T cell receptor beta chains below, sequenced in a study of T-cell reconstitution after alpha-beta-depleted transplantation in children. TCRbeta library construction was performed incorporating unique molecular identifiers. TCRdb processed the PCR reads anew with MiXCR; each CDR3 protein has one entry. Among fewer than 700,000 distinct CDR3 sequences, over 10% were seen once, and the ten largest hold around 2.2%. This sample comprised PBMCs, mostly from graft donor cells, obtained 360 days after TCRalphabeta/CD19-depleted stem cell transplant. The source of these receptors is a male patient aged 10 to 17 who had a stem cell transplant for acute myeloid leukemia, so the T cells may come from the graft donor.

This clonotype turned up a few times. V and J are TRBV6-4 and TRBJ2-3, with 8 nucleotides matching TRBD2. Germline assignment: CDR1 MRHNA and CDR2 SNTAGT. The CDR3 covers 16 residues. V trimming: 0 bases; J trimming: 5 bases; junction bases outside the gene matches: 7. The CDR3 sequence: CASSDSGTRLGDTQYF. The CDR3, as DNA: TGTGCCAGCAGTGACTCCGGGACTAGGCTTGGAGATACGCAGTATTTT.

In its sample, this clonotype was seen many times. This chain links TRBV24-1 with TRBJ2-3; D remains unclear. The CDR3 has 13 residues. The V gene's germline CDR1 is KGHDR and CDR2 SFDVKD. V dropped 4 bases and J dropped 2 bases, with 6 bases sitting between them. CDR3: CATSEIHTDTQYF. The CDR3 DNA follows: TGTGCCACCAGTGAGATCCACACAGATACGCAGTATTTT.

The chain employs TRBV12-5 and TRBJ2-6; D call uncertain. The CDR3 has 19 residues. Germline V gene data show CDR1 as LGHNT and CDR2 as FRNRAP. Trimming removed 0 bases at V and 0 bases at J, with 15 bases between. This CDR3 is CASGLVLGRNYSGANVLTF. As DNA, the CDR3 is TGTGCTAGTGGTTTGGTACTTGGCAGAAATTACTCTGGGGCCAACGTCCTGACTTTC.

This clonotype was seen many times. This chain joins TRBV28 and TRBJ2-2, with a tentative D call TRBD1 (8 bases). The CDR3 sequence is 14 residues long. The germline gives CDR1 MDHEN, CDR2 SYDVKM. The V end lost 7 bases, the J end lost 5 bases, and 14 bases lay between the germline ends. The CDR3 DNA reads TGTGCCAGCAACACAGGGGGGGTAACCGGGGAGCTGTTTTTT. Translation: CASNTGGVTGELFF.

The sample holds a few counts of this clonotype. The chain has TRBV7-9 and TRBJ2-1; no clear D gene. The CDR3 sequence is 17 residues long. Between the trimmed V and J ends, which lost 0 bases and 0 bases, there was a span of 12 bases. CDR1 SEHNR and CDR2 FQNEAQ come from the germline V gene (reference sequence). CDR3 DNA: TGTGCCAGCAGCTTAGCGAGCTCGGACGGCTCCTACAATGAGCAGTTCTTC. Protein: CASSLASSDGSYNEQFF.

This clonotype was picked up a small number of times. The chain couples TRBV27 to TRBJ2-7; no definite D call. Germline V CDR1 and CDR2: MNHEY, SMNVEV (reference sequence). The V and J ends lost 4 bases and 3 bases respectively, with 22 bases between them. The CDR3 runs to 17 residues. The CDR3 region is CASSSGYGMYLNYEQYF. CDR3 sequence (DNA): TGTGCCAGCAGTTCGGGCTATGGGATGTACCTCAACTACGAGCAGTACTTC.

CDR3: CASSPPGQPQHF. The CDR3 bases are TGTGCCAGCTCACCCCCGGGACAGCCCCAGCATTTT. The V and J genes are TRBV18 and TRBJ1-5; D call uncertain. Germline assignment: CDR1 KGHSH and CDR2 LQKENI. V was cut by 3 bases and J by 7 bases, with 7 bases left in between. The CDR3 has 12 amino acids.

In its sample, this clonotype was seen a few times. J is TRBJ2-3 and V is TRBV11-3, with 8 bases matching TRBD2. Germline CDR1 and CDR2: SGHNT and YENEEA. There are 15 residues in the CDR3. J was trimmed by 3 bases and V by 2 bases; bases with no gene match: 4. This chain's CDR3 is CASSLRTSLTDTQYF. The DNA of the CDR3 is TGTGCCAGCAGCTTAAGGACTAGCTTAACAGATACGCAGTATTTT.

This clonotype was recorded at least ten times. The chain recombines TRBV29-1 with TRBJ2-7, with TRBD1 matching 8 bases. The CDR3 extends over 14 amino acids. Germline trimming cut 4 bases from V and 4 bases from J; bases unmatched to any gene: 9. CDR1 SQVTM and CDR2 ANQGSEA come from the germline V gene. The chain's CDR3 is CSVAEGQGWYEQYF. The CDR3 DNA is TGCAGCGTTGCGGAAGGACAGGGCTGGTACGAGCAGTACTTC.

This clonotype was detected only a few times. The V and J genes are TRBV19 and TRBJ2-4, with 8 bases matching TRBD1. Germline loops: CDR1 LNHDA, CDR2 SQIVND (reference sequence). The CDR3 is 14 residues long. Trimming took 6 bases from V and 9 from J; bases not matched to a gene: 10. CDR3 amino acids: CASRPGPQGAIQYF. Here the CDR3 DNA reads TGTGCCAGTAGACCGGGACCTCAGGGGGCCATTCAGTACTTC. The entire variable domain, with the rest obtained from reference TRBV19 and TRBJ2-4, is as follows: DGGITQSPKYLFRKEGQNVTLSCEQNLNHDAMYWYRQDPGQGLRLIYYSQIVNDFQKGDIAEGYSVSREKKESFPLTVTSAQKNPTAFYLCASRPGPQGAIQYFGAGTRLSVL.

This clonotype showed up many times. The chain carries TRBV5-1 and TRBJ2-1; maybe TRBD2 (6 bases). Germline V gene lookup returns CDR1 SGHRS and CDR2 YFSETQ. The length of the CDR3 is 14 residues. V lost 0 bases and J lost 6, with 10 bases in between. The CDR3 loop reads CASSLALAPNEQFF. The CDR3 nucleotides are TGCGCCAGCAGCTTGGCCCTAGCGCCCAATGAGCAGTTCTTC.

V is TRBV4-3 and J is TRBJ2-7; D is uncertain. V was pared by 0 bases and J by 5 bases, with 14 bases between. CDR3 length equals 15 residues. Germline values: CDR1 LGHNA, CDR2 YSLEER. CDR3 region: CASSQDNTESDEQYF. The CDR3 DNA follows: TGCGCCAGCAGCCAAGATAATACGGAGAGCGACGAGCAGTACTTC.

This clonotype has only a few counts. The chain carries TRBV29-1 and TRBJ1-1; no clear D gene. The CDR3 spans 13 residues. In germline, CDR1 is SQVTM, CDR2 ANQGSEA. V dropped 8 bases and J dropped 7 bases, with 20 bases sitting between them. The CDR3 is CSPAGLSKGEAFF. The CDR3, as DNA: TGCAGCCCCGCCGGACTGTCCAAGGGTGAAGCTTTCTTT.

V usage is TRBV20-1 and J usage is TRBJ2-1; D may be TRBD1 or TRBD2 (5 bases each). CDR3 size: 15 residues. V was trimmed by 4 bases and J by 4 bases, leaving 17 bases between them. CDR1 is DFQATT, CDR2 SNEGSKA, per germline (reference sequence). CDR3 nucleotide sequence: TGCAGTGCTATCTGGGCCGAGGGGCTATACAATGAGCAGTTCTTC. It yields the protein CSAIWAEGLYNEQFF.